Sequencing of this T cell receptor beta chain was carried out in a study of T cells in localized non-small cell lung cancer. Study-level results: Tumor trailed uninvolved adjacent lung in T cell clonality, which peaked there. With higher T cell density in blood came longer overall survival.

In regard to this clone: Its cognate antigen is unknown.

The length of the CDR3 is 14 residues. Germline CDR1 is SGHTA and CDR2 is FQGTGA. Trimming took off 6 bases at V and 4 bases at J, with 10 bases between the two ends. Some clones are missing from TCRdb's copy, which holds only in-frame ones; the method was immunoSEQ multiplex PCR. This sample has some 72,000 clones, with about 83% found just once. This TCR derives from a man aged 40-75 years with stage I lung adenocarcinoma. The sample consisted of peripheral blood, taken before any cancer treatment. V usage is TRBV7-3 and J usage is TRBJ2-6; D possibly corresponds to TRBD1 (5 bases). The CDR3 here is CASSPGYGANVLTF. CDR3 in DNA: TGTGCCAGCAGTCCAGGGTACGGGGCCAACGTCCTGACTTTC.